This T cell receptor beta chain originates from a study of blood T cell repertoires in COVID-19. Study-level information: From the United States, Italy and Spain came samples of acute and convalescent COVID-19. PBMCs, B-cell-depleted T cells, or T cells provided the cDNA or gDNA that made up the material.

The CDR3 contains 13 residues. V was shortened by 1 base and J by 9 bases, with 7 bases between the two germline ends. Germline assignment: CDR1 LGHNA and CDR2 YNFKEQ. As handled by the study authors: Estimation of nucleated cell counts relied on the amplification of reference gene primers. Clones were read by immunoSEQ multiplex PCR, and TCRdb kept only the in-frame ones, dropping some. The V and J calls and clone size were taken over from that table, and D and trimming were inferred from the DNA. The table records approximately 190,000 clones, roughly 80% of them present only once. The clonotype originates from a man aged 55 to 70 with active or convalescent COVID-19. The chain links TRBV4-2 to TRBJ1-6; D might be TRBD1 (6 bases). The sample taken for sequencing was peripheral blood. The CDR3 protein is CASSQVRGSPLHF. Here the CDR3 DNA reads TGTGCCAGCAGCCAAGTCAGGGGTTCACCCCTCCACTTT.